The clone carrying this TCR beta chain was counted between two and nine times. The CDR3 has 15 residues. With 3 bases clipped from V and 6 bases from J, the junction kept 8 bases outside the gene matches. Germline CDR1 is SGHNT and CDR2 is YENEEA. Measured with immunoSEQ multiplex PCR; TCRdb has only the in-frame clones, and not every one. The sample includes about 31,000 clones, around 90% of them seen just once. The source of the sample is a study of T cell changes during pregnancy in multiple sclerosis. The receptor was isolated from a female donor with multiple sclerosis, enrolled in a pregnancy study. V and J are TRBV11-3 and TRBJ1-1, with TRBD1 matching 9 bases. This material consisted of CD8+ T cells from peripheral blood mononuclear cells, taken before pregnancy. The CDR3 DNA is TGTGCCAGCAGCTTTCCGGGACAGGGATCACCTGAAGCTTTCTTT. Translation: CASSFPGQGSPEAFF.